This is a list of T cell receptor beta chains from one sample in a study of PD-L1 blockade in urothelial cancer. Clones were read by immunoSEQ multiplex PCR, and TCRdb kept only the in-frame ones, dropping some. Found here are approximately 70,000 clones, 84% of them singletons; the top ten hold about a tenth. Specimen: PBMCs, collected around atezolizumab (anti-PD-L1) treatment. These receptors were obtained from a woman in her sixties or seventies with urothelial cancer. Each CDR3 is given with its conserved first and last residue. The order of the fields is J gene, V gene, D gene, clone size, CDR3 DNA, CDR3 protein. A D gene is named only where the DNA matches it firmly. The listing skips clone size in some rows; elsewhere it reads once, few, many or a size class.

>TRBJ2-2|TRBV19|TRBD1|NA
TGTGCCAGTAGTACAGGGGGCATCAGGGCCGGGGAGCTGTTTTTT
CASSTGGIRAGELFF
>TRBJ2-7|TRBV5-1|TRBD1|NA
TGCGCCAGCAGCCCAAGTGGACAGGGGGACGAGCAGTACTTC
CASSPSGQGDEQYF
>TRBJ2-7|TRBV19|NA|NA
TGTGCCAGTAGTACGGAGGTTAGTAGCTACGAGCAGTACTTC
CASSTEVSSYEQYF
>TRBJ2-2|TRBV6-5|NA|once
TGTGCCAGCAAATTCCTACCCCCGAACACCGGGGAGCTGTTTTTT
CASKFLPPNTGELFF
>TRBJ2-5|TRBV25-1|TRBD1|NA
TGTGCCAGCAGTGCCACAACAGGGGGCCGGGAGACCCAGTACTTC
CASSATTGGRETQYF
>TRBJ2-7|TRBV4-1|TRBD1|NA
TGCGCCAGCAGCCAAGGGGACAGGGGCCCCTACGAGCAGTACTTC
CASSQGDRGPYEQYF
>TRBJ1-1|TRBV6-5|TRBD1|NA
TGTGCCAGCAGTCCACAGGGGGCTGAAGCTTTCTTT
CASSPQGAEAFF
>TRBJ1-5|TRBV7-3|TRBD1|NA
TGTGCCAGCAGCTCACCACAGGGGGCGCGGAGCAATCAGCCCCAGCATTTT
CASSSPQGARSNQPQHF
>TRBJ2-7|TRBV7-2|NA|NA
TGTGCCAGCAGCTTACGTTTTCAGGGGTCACTACGCGAGCAGTACTTC
CASSLRFQGSLREQYF
>TRBJ2-1|TRBV7-6|NA|NA
TGTGCCAGCAGCTTAGGATCGGATGAGCAGTTCTTC
CASSLGSDEQFF
>TRBJ2-1|TRBV2|TRBD2|NA
TGTGCCAGCAGTCTAGGACTAGCGAGATACAATGAGCAGTTCTTC
CASSLGLARYNEQFF
>TRBJ2-7|TRBV5-1|NA|once
TGCGCCAGCAGCTTTCAGGGGCACTCCTACGAGCAGTACTTC
CASSFQGHSYEQYF
>TRBJ2-1|TRBV29-1|TRBD2|few
TGCAGCGTTGAAGGTCAGGCTAGCGGGGCGTACAATGAGCAGTTCTTC
CSVEGQASGAYNEQFF
>TRBJ1-2|TRBV7-3|TRBD1|NA
TGTGCCAGTAGTACCGGGACAGGGAATGGCTACACCTTC
CASSTGTGNGYTF
>TRBJ2-5|TRBV10-2|NA|once
TGCGCCAGCGCCCAGGGGGAGGAAGAGACCCAGTACTTC
CASAQGEEETQYF
>TRBJ2-3|TRBV5-1|TRBD1|NA
TGCGCCAGCAGCTTGGTACAGGGGACAGATACGCAGTATTTT
CASSLVQGTDTQYF
>TRBJ1-1|TRBV18|TRBD1|NA
TGTGCCAGCTCAGGCGAGGGGACAGGGAACACTGAAGCTTTCTTT
CASSGEGTGNTEAFF
>TRBJ1-1|TRBV7-9|TRBD1|NA
TGTGCCAGCAGCTTAGCACCTGGGACAGTTGAAGCTTTCTTT
CASSLAPGTVEAFF
>TRBJ1-6|TRBV7-9|NA|NA
TGTGCCAGCAGCCCCGGGAGCGGCAGGCATAATTCACCCCTCCACTTT
CASSPGSGRHNSPLHF
>TRBJ2-6|TRBV2|NA|NA
TGTGCCAGCAGGAAGAGACAGGACAACGTCCTGACTTTC
CASRKRQDNVLTF
>TRBJ2-7|TRBV29-1|TRBD1|NA
TGCAGCGTTGACCTTGGCCGGGACAGGGATAGGTACGAGCAGTACTTC
CSVDLGRDRDRYEQYF
>TRBJ1-5|TRBV18|NA|NA
TGTGCCAGCTCAGCGGACAAGAATCAGCCCCAGCATTTT
CASSADKNQPQHF
>TRBJ1-6|TRBV27|NA|NA
TGTGCCAGCAGTTTAGATTGGGGGGCCTATAATTCACCCCTCCACTTT
CASSLDWGAYNSPLHF
>TRBJ2-3|TRBV2|TRBD2|NA
TGTGCCAGCAGTGAGGGACTAGCAGCAGATACGCAGTATTTT
CASSEGLAADTQYF
>TRBJ1-5|TRBV2|NA|few
TGTGCCAGCAGTGACGAGAATCAGCCCCAGCATTTT
CASSDENQPQHF
>TRBJ2-2|TRBV15|TRBD2|NA
TGTGCCACCAGCAGAGATCGACTAGCGGGAGGAGGCACCGGGGAGCTGTTTTTT
CATSRDRLAGGGTGELFF
>TRBJ2-7|TRBV5-6|TRBD2|NA
TGTGCCAGCAGCCCTCGGGTAGCGGGAGGGTACGAGCAGTACTTC
CASSPRVAGGYEQYF
>TRBJ1-2|TRBV29-1|NA|NA
TGCAGCGTTGTCGCAGGGGAGGGAGATGGCTACACCTTC
CSVVAGEGDGYTF
>TRBJ1-1|TRBV5-1|TRBD1|NA
TGCGCCAGCAGCTTGGGTTTAGGGACAGGGGCCGAGAACACTGAAGCTTTCTTT
CASSLGLGTGAENTEAFF
>TRBJ2-7|TRBV27|NA|NA
TGTGCCAGCAGTTTGTCGGGTTTGGGTTCCCGCTACGAGCAGTACTTC
CASSLSGLGSRYEQYF
>TRBJ2-3|TRBV29-1|NA|few
TGCAGCGTCCGAGGACGGAGGACAGATACGCAGTATTTT
CSVRGRRTDTQYF
>TRBJ1-3|TRBV7-2|TRBD1|medium-sized
TGTGCCAGCAGCCCACAGGGGCTAATCTCTGGAAACACCATATATTTT
CASSPQGLISGNTIYF
>TRBJ2-7|TRBV28|NA|NA
TGTGCCAGCACCCCAACAGGTTTTTCCTACGAGCAGTACTTC
CASTPTGFSYEQYF
>TRBJ2-1|TRBV11-2|NA|NA
TGTGCCAGCAGCTTAGCAAATTCCTACAATGAGCAGTTCTTC
CASSLANSYNEQFF
>TRBJ1-1|TRBV2|NA|NA
TGTGCCAGCAGTACCGGCAGGGGCACTGAAGCTTTCTTT
CASSTGRGTEAFF
>TRBJ2-7|TRBV6-1|NA|NA
TGTGCCAGCAGTGAAGGGAGCGGGACACTAGAGCAGTACTTC
CASSEGSGTLEQYF
>TRBJ2-1|TRBV10-3|TRBD1|NA
TGTGCCATCAGCATAAGACAGGGTAGTGACAATGAGCAGTTCTTC
CAISIRQGSDNEQFF
>TRBJ1-2|TRBV9|TRBD1|NA
TGTGCCAGCAGCGTAGTCCCAGGGGGCAATGGCTACACCTTC
CASSVVPGGNGYTF
>TRBJ2-7|TRBV19|TRBD1|NA
TGTGCCAGTAGTATAGCAGGGGGATACGAGCAGTACTTC
CASSIAGGYEQYF
>TRBJ2-2|TRBV7-3|NA|once
TGTGCCAGCAGCCCCGCTGGGCCCGGGGAGCTGTTTTTT
CASSPAGPGELFF
>TRBJ2-1|TRBV7-7|TRBD2|NA
TGTGCCAGCAGCGAGGGGCTAGCGGGGTTGGATGAGCAGTTCTTC
CASSEGLAGLDEQFF
>TRBJ2-7|TRBV6-1|NA|NA
TGTGCCAGCAGTGAGTCAGGGGACGTACGGAAGCAGTACTTC
CASSESGDVRKQYF
>TRBJ1-2|TRBV27|NA|once
TGTGCCAGCAGGCGTGGGACGGCGGAGGGTGGCTACACCTTC
CASRRGTAEGGYTF
>TRBJ1-1|TRBV19|NA|NA
TGTGCCAGTAGTTTCGGGAGGAACACTGAAGCTTTCTTT
CASSFGRNTEAFF